The 15 T cell receptor beta chains in this list originate from one sample, sequenced in a study of cytomegalovirus exposure and HLA in healthy donors. Researchers ran the PCR with 60 Vbeta and 13 Jbeta primers. The repertoire was sequenced with immunoSEQ multiplex PCR; TCRdb's copy has only in-frame clones and lacks some. Of roughly 200,000 clones listed, around three quarters are singletons. The sample consisted of PBMCs. The receptors originated from a woman aged 30 to 39 in good health and CMV-seropositive.

This sequence joins TRBV27 and TRBJ1-2; D gene uncertain. V lost 4 bases and J 8 bases, leaving 17 bases between the germline ends. The CDR3 runs to 14 residues. Germline loops: CDR1 MNHEY, CDR2 SMNVEV (reference sequence). CDR3 nucleotides: TGTGCCAGCAGTTCCTACAGATTCCTTCGGGGCTACACCTTC. It specifies CASSSYRFLRGYTF.

The chain couples TRBV5-4 to TRBJ2-1; 10 bases line up with TRBD1. Unmatched junction bases numbered 8, after V lost 4 bases and J lost 4 bases. The germline V gene has CDR1 SGHNT and CDR2 YYREEE (reference sequence). The CDR3 spans 16 residues. CDR3 bases: TGTGCCAGCAGCATCCGGGACAGGGGATATTACAATGAGCAGTTCTTC. Its translation: CASSIRDRGYYNEQFF.

The chain links TRBV5-1 to TRBJ2-3, with D unclear. Germline V gives CDR1 SGHRS, CDR2 YFSETQ. The CDR3 loop spans 13 amino acids. The ends were cut back, 2 bases at V and 5 bases at J, with 9 bases in the middle. DNA of the CDR3: TGCGCCAGCAGCTTCGGAACAGAAGATACGCAGTATTTT. Protein: CASSFGTEDTQYF.

The chain recombines TRBV7-9 with TRBJ2-7; the D gene is possibly TRBD1 (7 bases). The V end was cut by 5 bases, the J end by 2 bases, with 22 bases between. This CDR3 is 17 amino acids long. Germline V gives CDR1 SEHNR, CDR2 FQNEAQ (reference sequence). CDR3 sequence reads: CASSLKQGRGNPYEQYF. CDR3 nucleotides: TGTGCCAGCAGCCTCAAACAGGGGCGGGGCAACCCCTACGAGCAGTACTTC.

The genes are TRBV28 and TRBJ2-3; a weak D match, TRBD2 (5 bases). From germline, CDR1 is MDHEN and CDR2 SYDVKM. The V end was cut by 3 bases, the J end by 0 bases, with 16 bases between. This CDR3 has 17 amino acids. CDR3 amino acids: CASSFIPRSGSTDTQYF. In DNA, the CDR3 is TGTGCCAGCAGTTTTATCCCTCGGAGCGGAAGCACAGATACGCAGTATTTT.

The CDR3: CASLDLTNTGELFF. The CDR3 DNA is TGCGCCAGTTTGGACTTGACGAACACCGGGGAGCTGTTTTTT. The V gene is TRBV5-1, the J gene TRBJ2-2; weak D call: TRBD2 (5 bases). The V gene lost 8 bases and the J gene lost 0 bases, with 11 bases spanning the gap. The germline V gene encodes CDR1 SGHRS and CDR2 YFSETQ. The CDR3 spans 14 residues.

The chain links TRBV29-1 to TRBJ1-1; D is possibly TRBD1 (5 bases). This CDR3 has 12 amino acids. Per germline, CDR1 SQVTM and CDR2 ANQGSEA. V was pared by 7 bases and J by 5 bases, with 14 bases between. The chain's CDR3 is CSGGRGRTEAFF. The CDR3 DNA is TGCAGCGGGGGGAGGGGACGGACTGAAGCTTTCTTT.

The table lists this clone with a few counts. CDR3 protein: CASSPRTGAYEQYF. In DNA form, the CDR3 reads TGTGCCAGCAGCCCTCGGACAGGGGCCTACGAGCAGTACTTC. The chain has TRBV7-9 and TRBJ2-7; 9 bases are shared with TRBD1. Germline V CDR1 and CDR2: SEHNR, FQNEAQ (reference sequence). The CDR3 consists of 14 residues. With V trimmed by 5 bases and J by 2 bases, 4 bases remained unmatched. Full variable domain (rest looked up from reference TRBV7-9 and TRBJ2-7): DTGVSQNPRHKITKRGQNVTFRCDPISEHNRLYWYRQTLGQGPEFLTYFQNEAQLEKSRLLSDRFSAERPKGSFSTLEIQRTEQGDSAMYLCASSPRTGAYEQYFGPGTRLTVT.

The gene calls are TRBV29-1 and TRBJ2-1; 13 positions match TRBD2. The CDR3 runs to 18 residues. Unmatched junction bases numbered 6, after V lost 1 base and J lost 0 bases. Germline V gene sequence: CDR1 SQVTM, CDR2 ANQGSEA. CDR3 loop: CSVEGTSGSPSSYNEQFF. The CDR3, as DNA: TGCAGCGTTGAAGGGACTAGCGGGAGTCCGAGCTCCTACAATGAGCAGTTCTTC.

In this sample, this clone turned up a few times. The chain links TRBV29-1 to TRBJ1-1; D is possibly TRBD1 (6 bases). V was clipped by 0 bases and J by 5 bases, with 19 bases between them. Per germline, CDR1 SQVTM and CDR2 ANQGSEA. The CDR3 covers 16 residues. CDR3 region: CSVEEQGQLTITEAFF. The CDR3 region has the DNA TGCAGCGTTGAAGAACAGGGACAATTAACGATAACTGAAGCTTTCTTT.

This clone turned up a few times. The chain joins TRBV30 to TRBJ1-5, with D perhaps matching TRBD1 (5 bases). The germline V gene has CDR1 GTSNPN and CDR2 SVGIG (reference sequence). This CDR3 is 13 amino acids long. V was trimmed by 1 base and J by 1 base, leaving 5 bases between them. This CDR3 reads CAWSAGSNQPQHF. In nucleotides, the CDR3 is TGTGCCTGGAGTGCAGGGAGCAATCAGCCCCAGCATTTT.

In regard to this clone: The junction and the germline gene differ at one end; a read error may be behind it. The rearrangement joins TRBV27 to TRBJ1-1, with D possibly being TRBD1 (5 bases). The length of the CDR3 is 15 residues. From germline, CDR1 is MNHEY and CDR2 SMNVEV (reference sequence). CDR3 amino acids: CVSSKAQVEYTEAFF. DNA of the CDR3: TGTGTCAGCAGTAAAGCACAGGTGGAGTACACTGAAGCTTTCTTT.

This clone has a handful of counts. This chain uses TRBV6-5 with TRBJ1-2; D uncertain. CDR1 and CDR2 (germline): MNHEY, SVGAGI. V was trimmed by 0 bases and J by 7 bases, leaving 9 bases between them. The CDR3 sequence is 13 residues long. Written as DNA, the CDR3 is TGTGCCAGCAGTTACTCGCGGGGAGGTGGCTACACCTTC. Its protein product is CASSYSRGGGYTF.

The genes are TRBV29-1 and TRBJ1-2; the match to TRBD1 covers 8 bases. The CDR3 is 16 amino acids. The germline V gene encodes CDR1 SQVTM and CDR2 ANQGSEA. V was pared by 0 bases and J by 0 bases, with 6 bases of the junction left unmatched. The CDR3 region has the DNA TGCAGCGTTGAAGATAGGGACAGGAGATCTAACTATGGCTACACCTTC. It yields the protein CSVEDRDRRSNYGYTF.

The chain links TRBV11-2 to TRBJ1-5; unclear D gene. CDR3 length equals 14 residues. Trimming stripped 5 bases from V and 4 bases from J, with 12 bases between. Germline assignment: CDR1 SGHAT and CDR2 FQNNGV. The DNA of the CDR3 is TGTGCCAGCAGCCCACTGGCGACAAATCAGCCCCAGCATTTT. Its translation is CASSPLATNQPQHF. Based on the CDR3 plus reference TRBV11-2 and TRBJ1-5, the full variable domain is EAGVAQSPRYKIIEKRQSVAFWCNPISGHATLYWYQQILGQGPKLLIQFQNNGVVDDSQLPKDRFSAERLKGVDSTLKIQPAKLEDSAVYLCASSPLATNQPQHFGDGTRLSIL.